This passage covers 29 T cell receptor beta chains from one sample sequenced in a study of blood T cell repertoires in COVID-19. Using immunoSEQ multiplex PCR, the repertoire was profiled, and TCRdb retains in-frame clones only, with some absent. The table includes roughly 210,000 clones, roughly 80% detected once. Source material: peripheral blood. These receptors originate from a woman over 75 with COVID-19, enrolled during active disease.

The chain has TRBV18 and TRBJ1-4, with no clear D. The ends were cut back, 2 bases at V and 5 bases at J, with 18 bases in the middle. The germline V gene has CDR1 KGHSH and CDR2 LQKENI. The CDR3 extends over 17 amino acids. DNA of the CDR3: TGTGCCAGCTCACCATCGAAGGCCGGGGTGGGGAATGAAAAACTGTTTTTT. The encoded protein is CASSPSKAGVGNEKLFF.

The CDR3 loop is CASSVREGSPLHF. In nucleotides, the CDR3 is TGTGCCAGCAGTGTCAGGGAGGGTTCACCCCTCCACTTT. The rearrangement joins TRBV6-4 to TRBJ1-6; tentative D call: TRBD1 (5 bases). Trimming cost V 4 bases and J 9 bases, with 10 bases left between them. This CDR3 spans 13 amino acids. Germline V lookup: CDR1 MRHNA, CDR2 SNTAGT.

This rearrangement joins TRBV24-1 to TRBJ2-5, with a tentative D call TRBD1 (5 bases). Germline CDR1 and CDR2: KGHDR and SFDVKD. Trimming left V 0 bases short and J 7 bases short, with 11 bases between. The CDR3 has 14 residues. The CDR3, as DNA: TGTGCCACCAGTGATTTGCAGGGAATAGGGACCCAGTACTTC. Residues: CATSDLQGIGTQYF.

The V and J genes are TRBV10-3 and TRBJ2-3; TRBD1 is a possible D gene (5 bases). The CDR3 sequence is 13 residues long. Trimming took 10 bases from V and 3 from J, leaving 14 bases between them. Germline CDR1 is ENHRY and CDR2 is SYGVKD. CDR3 loop: CATKNRNTDTQYF. The CDR3 DNA reads as TGTGCCACTAAAAACAGGAATACAGATACGCAGTATTTT.

The V gene is TRBV3-1 (or the pseudogene TRBV3-2), the J gene TRBJ1-6, with a weak D call TRBD1 (6 bases). This CDR3 is built from 15 residues. Trimming pared 2 bases from V and 6 bases from J, leaving 11 bases between. The germline V gene encodes CDR1 LGHDT and CDR2 YNNKEL (reference sequence). For the CDR3, the DNA is TGTGCCAGCAGCCAACGGACAGCCGCTAATTCACCCCTCCACTTT. Amino acids: CASSQRTAANSPLHF.

This sequence joins TRBV7-9 and TRBJ1-2; 7 bases are a match to TRBD1. This CDR3 region has 15 residues. The trim removed 3 bases at V and 7 bases at J, leaving 11 bases unmatched. Germline-derived CDR1 and CDR2 are SEHNR and FQNEAQ (reference sequence). The CDR3 sequence is CASSFSRDRDSGYTF. The CDR3, as DNA: TGTGCCAGCAGCTTCTCCCGCGACAGGGACTCTGGCTACACCTTC.

The rearrangement uses TRBV27 and TRBJ1-6, with 8 bases identical to TRBD1. Per germline, CDR1 MNHEY and CDR2 SMNVEV (reference sequence). J gave up 10 bases and V 3 bases, and 11 bases lay outside the gene matches. The CDR3 extends over 16 amino acids. CDR3 region: CASSFRLDRVRSPLHF. The CDR3 coding sequence is TGTGCCAGCAGTTTCCGTCTGGACAGGGTCAGGTCACCCCTCCACTTT.

The chain uses TRBV3-1 (or the pseudogene TRBV3-2) and TRBJ1-3, with TRBD1 identical over 8 bases. The CDR3 runs 16 residues. Unmatched junction bases numbered 2, after V lost 1 base and J lost 0 bases. Germline V gene data show CDR1 as LGHDT and CDR2 as YNNKEL (reference sequence). CDR3 bases: TGTGCCAGCAGCCAAGTTACAGGGGGCTCTGGAAACACCATATATTTT. Its protein product is CASSQVTGGSGNTIYF.

Of note for this clone: At one end the junction does not follow the germline gene, possibly because of a read error. The chain is built from TRBV10-3 and TRBJ2-7, with TRBD1 as a possible D gene (6 bases). This CDR3 is built from 14 residues. Germline values: CDR1 ENHRY, CDR2 SYGVKD. CDR3 nucleotide sequence: TGTGCCGTCAGTCGGTCAGGGGCGATCGACGAGCAGTACTTC. This encodes CAVSRSGAIDEQYF.

The genes are TRBV7-9 and TRBJ1-1, with 7 bases identical to TRBD1. Germline CDR1 and CDR2: SEHNR and FQNEAQ (reference sequence). This CDR3 contains 14 residues. V was pared by 6 bases and J by 5 bases, with 9 bases of the junction left unmatched. CDR3 in amino acids: CASRVTGAGTEAFF. DNA of the CDR3: TGTGCCAGCAGAGTTACAGGGGCCGGGACTGAAGCTTTCTTT.

The rearrangement uses TRBV5-1 and TRBJ2-4; 9 nucleotides align to TRBD1. The CDR3 has 14 residues. V lost 0 bases, J lost 7 bases, and 2 bases stayed unmatched. Germline V gene lookup returns CDR1 SGHRS and CDR2 YFSETQ. Written as DNA, the CDR3 is TGCGCCAGCAGCTTGGAGGGGACAGGGAACATTCAGTACTTC. It codes for CASSLEGTGNIQYF.

A single count supports this clone. The DNA of the CDR3 is TGTGCCAGCTCACCCGATCGGGAGCAGTACTTC. Translation: CASSPDREQYF. The chain is built from TRBV18 and TRBJ2-7; the D is unclear. V lost 3 bases, J lost 7 bases, and 7 bases lay in between. Germline CDR1 and CDR2: KGHSH and LQKENI. This CDR3 is built from 11 residues.

This sequence joins TRBV11-1 and TRBJ2-1; 14 nucleotides match TRBD2. CDR1 is SGHAT, CDR2 FQDESV, per germline (reference sequence). This CDR3 region has 16 residues. The J segment lost 2 bases and the V segment lost 4 bases, leaving 1 base of the junction unmatched. The CDR3 protein is CASSSGLAGAYNEQFF. The CDR3 DNA sequence: TGTGCCAGCAGCTCGGGACTAGCGGGGGCCTACAATGAGCAGTTCTTC.

The chain combines TRBV19 with TRBJ1-3; tentatively, D is TRBD1 (5 bases). V lost 8 bases, J lost 4 bases, and 9 bases lay in between. CDR3 length: 12 residues. The germline V gene encodes CDR1 LNHDA and CDR2 SQIVND (reference sequence). CDR3: CASWAGGNTIYF. In DNA form, the CDR3 reads TGTGCCAGTTGGGCAGGGGGAAACACCATATATTTT.

CDR3 region: CATSRVGARISQPQHF. The CDR3 DNA follows: TGTGCCACCAGCAGAGTAGGGGCCAGGATTAGTCAGCCCCAGCATTTT. The gene calls are TRBV15 and TRBJ1-5, with a weak D call TRBD1 (5 bases). CDR1 is LNHNV and CDR2 is YYDKDF in the germline V gene (reference sequence). This CDR3 has 16 residues. With 1 base removed from V and 6 bases from J, the gap between germline ends came to 16 bases.

V and J are TRBV5-4 and TRBJ2-5; 12 nucleotides match TRBD2. Trimming took 4 bases from V and 0 from J; bases not matched to a gene: 4. The CDR3 contains 16 residues. Germline V lookup: CDR1 SGHNT, CDR2 YYREEE (reference sequence). The CDR3 DNA reads TGTGCCAGCAGCCGAAGGACTAGCGGGGACCAAGAGACCCAGTACTTC. Translated: CASSRRTSGDQETQYF. Filled out from reference TRBV5-4 and TRBJ2-5, the complete variable domain reads ETGVTQSPTHLIKTRGQQVTLRCSSQSGHNTVSWYQQALGQGPQFIFQYYREEENGRGNFPPRFSGLQFPNYSSELNVNALELDDSALYLCASSRRTSGDQETQYFGPGTRLLVL.

In this sample, this clone turned up a few times. The chain employs TRBV12-2 and TRBJ1-3; the table gives TRBD1 as D, unverified against the DNA. TRBV12-2 is described as a pseudogene. This CDR3 comprises 19 residues. The CDR3 region is CASRLGIGTAKSSGNTIYF. The CDR3 bases are TGTGCAAGTCGCTTAGGTATCGGGACAGCGAAAAGCTCTGGAAACACCATATATTTT.

This clone was recorded a few times. The chain has TRBV6-6 and TRBJ2-6; the match to TRBD1 covers 8 bases. Germline CDR1 MNHNY, CDR2 SVGAGI (reference sequence). The V gene end was trimmed by 7 bases and the J gene end by 1 base; junction bases not matched to a gene: 9. The CDR3 extends over 17 amino acids. The CDR3 spells CASIRTGGLSGANVLTF. In DNA form, the CDR3 reads TGTGCCAGCATTCGAACAGGGGGATTATCTGGGGCCAACGTCCTGACTTTC.

The chain recombines TRBV28 with TRBJ2-7; 8 nucleotides align to TRBD2. Unmatched junction bases numbered 25, after V lost 6 bases and J lost 6 bases. CDR3 length: 19 amino acids. CDR1 MDHEN and CDR2 SYDVKM come from the germline V gene. The DNA for the CDR3 is TGTGCCAGCAGACCCCGGTGGTTGGGCTTGGCGGGGGGCTTGACCGAGCAGTACGTC. Amino acids: CASRPRWLGLAGGLTEQYV.

V and J are TRBV30 and TRBJ2-3; TRBD2 aligns across 13 bases. Germline loops: CDR1 GTSNPN, CDR2 SVGIG (reference sequence). Unmatched junction bases numbered 6, after V lost 0 bases and J lost 3 bases. The CDR3 loop spans 17 amino acids. CDR3 in DNA: TGTGCCTGGAGTGTCTCCGGGACTAGCGGGATTACAGATACGCAGTATTTT. This encodes CAWSVSGTSGITDTQYF.

In its sample, this clone was seen once. The chain combines TRBV30 with TRBJ2-7; 8 bases line up with TRBD2. V lost 3 bases to trimming and J lost 4 bases; unmatched junction nucleotides: 5. This CDR3 spans 13 amino acids. Looked up from germline, CDR1 is GTSNPN and CDR2 is SVGIG (reference sequence). Here the CDR3 DNA reads TGTGCCTGGAGATTCCCGGGGGGGTACGAGCAGTACTTC. Protein: CAWRFPGGYEQYF.

This chain joins TRBV5-1 and TRBJ2-3, with D maybe TRBD2 (7 bases). The CDR3 covers 15 residues. Germline-derived CDR1 and CDR2 are SGHRS and YFSETQ. Trimming pared 1 base from V and 4 bases from J, leaving 13 bases between. The CDR3 region is CASSLSGAGADTQYF. CDR3 nucleotides: TGCGCCAGCAGCTTGTCGGGGGCGGGGGCAGATACGCAGTATTTT.

Only a few counts were recorded for this clone. This rearrangement joins TRBV7-6 to TRBJ1-5; D not certain. This CDR3 comprises 16 residues. V lost 0 bases and J lost 3, with 12 bases in between. In germline, CDR1 is SGHVS, CDR2 FNYEAQ. The CDR3 region has the DNA TGTGCCAGCAGCTTAGCGGGTGGGCACCTCAATCAGCCCCAGCATTTT. Amino acids: CASSLAGGHLNQPQHF.

The J gene is TRBJ1-1, the V gene TRBV19, with no clear D. The germline V gene has CDR1 LNHDA and CDR2 SQIVND (reference sequence). Trimming shortened V by 1 base and J by 3 bases, and 6 bases separated the two germline ends. This CDR3 spans 13 amino acids. The CDR3 loop reads CASSIAPDTEAFF. In nucleotides, the CDR3 is TGTGCCAGTAGTATAGCCCCCGACACTGAAGCTTTCTTT.

This rearrangement joins TRBV7-2 to TRBJ1-1; D is perhaps TRBD1 (6 bases). Trimming shortened V by 4 bases and J by 2 bases, and 11 bases separated the two germline ends. The CDR3 consists of 14 residues. CDR1 is SGHTA and CDR2 is FQGNSA in the germline V gene. Here the CDR3 reads CASSSQGRNTEAFF. In DNA form, the CDR3 reads TGTGCCAGCAGCTCACAGGGAAGAAACACTGAAGCTTTCTTT.

The chain carries TRBV5-8 and TRBJ1-4; perhaps TRBD1 as D (5 bases). The CDR3 extends over 14 amino acids. V was cut by 2 bases and J by 0 bases, with 5 bases left in between. Germline assignment: CDR1 SGHTS and CDR2 YDEGEE. This CDR3 is CASSFRATNEKLFF. The CDR3 DNA sequence: TGTGCCAGCAGCTTCAGGGCAACTAATGAAAAACTGTTTTTT.

V usage is TRBV29-1 and J usage is TRBJ1-1; D gene ambiguous. The length of the CDR3 is 12 residues. V was pared by 4 bases and J by 6 bases, with 12 bases between. The V gene's germline CDR1 is SQVTM and CDR2 ANQGSEA. CDR3 sequence reads: CSVVEGIAEAFF. CDR3 nucleotide sequence: TGCAGCGTTGTCGAGGGAATAGCTGAAGCTTTCTTT.

This clone was counted once. The chain recombines TRBV9 with TRBJ2-1; weak D call: TRBD2 (5 bases). This CDR3 region has 12 residues. Trimming pared 0 bases from V and 9 bases from J, leaving 7 bases between. Germline CDR1 and CDR2: SGDLS and YYNGEE. CDR3 coding DNA: TGTGCCAGCAGCGTAGCGGGGAGTGAGCAGTTCTTC. This codes for CASSVAGSEQFF.

This chain links TRBV18 with TRBJ1-2; tentatively, D is TRBD1 (6 bases). V dropped 5 bases and J dropped 7 bases, with 14 bases sitting between them. Per the germline V gene, CDR1 is KGHSH and CDR2 is LQKENI. CDR3 size: 13 residues. The CDR3 region is CASSVQGVFGYTF. The CDR3 nucleotides are TGTGCCAGCTCAGTACAGGGTGTCTTTGGCTACACCTTC.